Listed here are 2 T cell receptor beta chains from one sample, sequenced in a study of cytomegalovirus exposure and HLA in healthy donors. The PCR used 60 Vbeta and 13 Jbeta primers. Assay used: immunoSEQ multiplex PCR; TCRdb lists only in-frame clones, some missing. The sample has about 120,000 clones; around four fifths are singletons. What was sequenced was PBMCs. These TCRs come from a man aged 60 to 69 in good health and CMV-seropositive.

This clone was observed once. The chain joins TRBV10-2 to TRBJ2-7, with D hard to call. The CDR3 is 12 amino acids. Trimming left V 0 bases short and J 4 bases short, with 4 bases between. Germline V lookup: CDR1 WSHSY, CDR2 SAAADI. The CDR3 loop reads CASSESGYEQYF. CDR3 coding DNA: TGCGCCAGCAGTGAGTCCGGGTACGAGCAGTACTTC.

The chain combines TRBV15 with TRBJ2-5; 8 bases are shared with TRBD2. The germline gives CDR1 LNHNV, CDR2 YYDKDF (reference sequence). J lost 3 bases, V lost 4 bases, and 7 bases had no gene match. The CDR3 contains 15 residues. CDR3 coding DNA: TGTGCCACCAGCACACGGCGGGGGGAAAAAGAGACCCAGTACTTC. It translates to CATSTRRGEKETQYF.